This entry lists 29 T cell receptor beta chains sequenced from one sample in a study of T cells in Graves' hyperthyroidism and ophthalmopathy. Amplification of TCR beta CDR3 regions used RNA as the template. Using the HTBI primer set, a first-round RT-PCR was run on the TCR CDR3. TCRdb re-called the multiplex PCR reads with MiXCR, one entry per CDR3 protein. The sample records about 180,000 distinct CDR3 sequences, about a sixth being singletons. The sequenced material came from blood. The receptor set was obtained from a woman aged 45-59 years with Graves' hyperthyroidism.

With respect to this clonotype: A read error may explain this, as a much larger clone is one base away. This chain connects TRBV7-9 to TRBJ2-1, with D hard to call. The V and J ends lost 8 bases and 4 bases respectively, with 27 bases between them. The V gene's germline CDR1 is SEHNR and CDR2 FQNEAQ (reference sequence). The CDR3 length is 18 residues. This CDR3 reads CASLPTPDLSKGYNEQFF. DNA of the CDR3: TGTGCCAGCCTACCTACCCCTGACCTCTCGAAGGGATACAATGAGCAGTTCTTC.

This clonotype was seen at least ten times. The V gene is TRBV2, the J gene TRBJ1-1; D possibly corresponds to TRBD1 (5 bases). The V gene's germline CDR1 is SNHLY and CDR2 FYNNEI. The CDR3 covers 15 residues. Trimming left V 6 bases short and J 5 bases short, with 19 bases between. CDR3 sequence: CASRRRGGLTTEAFF. The CDR3 DNA is TGTGCCAGCAGGAGGAGGGGCGGGTTGACGACTGAAGCTTTCTTT.

Many counts were recorded for this clonotype. The J gene is TRBJ2-5, the V gene TRBV7-9; tentatively, D is TRBD1 or TRBD2 (5 bases each). V dropped 3 bases and J dropped 3 bases, with 14 bases sitting between them. CDR3 size: 15 residues. CDR1 and CDR2 (germline): SEHNR, FQNEAQ (reference sequence). Written as DNA, the CDR3 is TGTGCCAGCAGCTTTAATATCGGGACCAAAGAGACCCAGTACTTC. Translated: CASSFNIGTKETQYF.

This clonotype was counted many times. CDR3 residues: CASSDNSRRVAKPQHF. The CDR3 coding sequence is TGTGCCAGCAGTGATAATAGCAGGAGGGTCGCGAAGCCCCAGCATTTT. The chain employs TRBV25-1 and TRBJ1-5; D is ambiguous. CDR3 size: 16 residues. Germline V lookup: CDR1 MGHDK, CDR2 SYGVNS. V was shortened by 3 bases and J by 8 bases, with 20 bases between the two germline ends.

This clonotype was seen more than once but under ten times. The chain employs TRBV7-8 and TRBJ2-7; D ambiguous. V was shortened by 4 bases and J by 7 bases, with 11 bases between the two germline ends. From germline, CDR1 is SGHVS and CDR2 FQNEAQ. The CDR3 consists of 12 residues. The CDR3 here is CASSSLAGEQYF. The DNA of the CDR3 is TGTGCCAGCAGCTCTCTTGCCGGGGAGCAGTACTTC.

Here the CDR3 reads CAISESLASGRETQYF. The DNA for the CDR3 is TGTGCCATCAGTGAGAGTTTGGCTAGCGGGAGGGAGACCCAGTACTTC. The chain has TRBV10-3 and TRBJ2-5; 11 bases map to TRBD2. Germline CDR1 ENHRY, CDR2 SYGVKD. This CDR3 contains 16 residues. The junction had 7 bases not matched to a gene; V was cut back by 2 bases and J by 5 bases.

V usage is TRBV5-1 and J usage is TRBJ1-6, with TRBD1 matching over 7 bases. The trim removed 5 bases at V and 6 bases at J, leaving 14 bases unmatched. This CDR3 comprises 17 residues. Germline V gene lookup returns CDR1 SGHRS and CDR2 YFSETQ. This chain's CDR3 is CASRPPGTVGGNSPLHF. The CDR3 nucleotides read TGCGCCAGCAGACCCCCCGGGACAGTTGGAGGTAATTCACCCCTCCACTTT. Full variable domain (rest looked up from reference TRBV5-1 and TRBJ1-6): KAGVTQTPRYLIKTRGQQVTLSCSPISGHRSVSWYQQTPGQGLQFLFEYFSETQRNKGNFPGRFSGRQFSNSRSEMNVSTLELGDSALYLCASRPPGTVGGNSPLHFGNGTRLTVT.

This clonotype was detected many times. The chain couples TRBV7-9 to TRBJ1-1; TRBD1 might be the D (5 bases). The CDR3 extends over 15 amino acids. Germline values: CDR1 SEHNR, CDR2 FQNEAQ (reference sequence). The V end was cut by 5 bases, the J end by 1 base, with 14 bases between. CDR3 loop: CASSPTTGTNTEAFF. CDR3 bases: TGTGCCAGCAGCCCGACTACAGGTACGAACACTGAAGCTTTCTTT. The full variable domain, its missing parts supplied by reference TRBV7-9 and TRBJ1-1, is DTGVSQNPRHKITKRGQNVTFRCDPISEHNRLYWYRQTLGQGPEFLTYFQNEAQLEKSRLLSDRFSAERPKGSFSTLEIQRTEQGDSAMYLCASSPTTGTNTEAFFGQGTRLTVV.

This clonotype was counted many times. The chain links TRBV6-2 or TRBV6-3 to TRBJ2-1; TRBD2 matches 10 bases. V lost 6 bases, J lost 6 bases, and 8 bases stayed unmatched. Germline lookup yields CDR1 MNHEY and CDR2 SVGEGT. The CDR3 runs 15 residues. The CDR3 protein is CASRSPGLASNEQFF. CDR3 nucleotides: TGTGCCAGCAGATCTCCGGGACTAGCGTCCAATGAGCAGTTCTTC.

This chain links TRBV5-5 with TRBJ1-5; TRBD1 matches at 9 bases. CDR1 is SGHKS and CDR2 is YYEKEE in the germline V gene (reference sequence). CDR3 length equals 14 residues. The trim removed 4 bases at V and 8 bases at J, leaving 7 bases unmatched. In nucleotides, the CDR3 is TGTGCCAGCAGCCTCCAGACAGGGGGAAAGCCCCAGCATTTT. It specifies CASSLQTGGKPQHF.

This clonotype occurred a few times. V usage is TRBV4-1 and J usage is TRBJ2-7, with D possibly being TRBD1 (6 bases). The ends were cut back, 1 base at V and 4 bases at J, with 11 bases in the middle. Germline CDR1 reads MGHRA; CDR2 reads YSYEKL. There are 14 residues in the CDR3. CDR3 region: CASSQVQGGYEQYF. The CDR3 bases are TGCGCCAGCAGCCAAGTACAGGGTGGTTACGAGCAGTACTTC.

This clonotype was seen repeatedly, ten times or more. The chain couples TRBV2 to TRBJ2-7; D gene unclear. The germline V gene has CDR1 SNHLY and CDR2 FYNNEI. The CDR3 covers 11 residues. The V and J ends lost 7 bases and 2 bases respectively, with 6 bases between them. CDR3 region: CASTAAYEQYF. The CDR3 nucleotides read TGTGCCAGCACAGCCGCCTACGAGCAGTACTTC.

This clonotype was counted many times. The V call is TRBV6-2 or TRBV6-3, the J call TRBJ2-3; 10 bases are a match to TRBD2. The CDR3 extends over 14 amino acids. Germline CDR1 reads MNHEY; CDR2 reads SVGEGT. V dropped 8 bases and J dropped 3; count of bases not matched to a gene: 5. The CDR3 spells CASGSGGRTDTQYF. CDR3 coding DNA: TGTGCCAGCGGTAGCGGGGGGAGGACAGATACGCAGTATTTT.

This clonotype was observed a handful of times. The chain carries TRBV4-1 and TRBJ1-1; the D gene is possibly TRBD1 (6 bases). CDR3 length: 15 amino acids. V was clipped by 2 bases and J by 1 base, with 11 bases between them. The germline gives CDR1 MGHRA, CDR2 YSYEKL. The CDR3 spells CASSQPGTTNTEAFF. The CDR3 nucleotides read TGCGCCAGCAGCCAACCAGGGACAACGAACACTGAAGCTTTCTTT.

The table lists this clonotype with many counts. The chain links TRBV25-1 to TRBJ1-2; 7 bases fit TRBD1. Trimming took 3 bases from V and 6 from J; bases not matched to a gene: 16. This CDR3 is 17 amino acids long. Per the germline V gene, CDR1 is MGHDK and CDR2 is SYGVNS. The DNA of the CDR3 is TGTGCCAGCAGTGACCCTCGACCGACAGGGACCTACAATGGCTACACCTTC. It codes for CASSDPRPTGTYNGYTF.

This clonotype was seen at least ten times. This chain connects TRBV6-1 to TRBJ2-2; perhaps TRBD1 as D (6 bases). The germline V gene has CDR1 MNHNS and CDR2 SASEGT. With 8 bases removed from V and 7 bases from J, the gap between germline ends came to 11 bases. The CDR3 totals 12 residues. The CDR3 coding sequence is TGTGCCAGCTTTGGGGGCATCGGGGAGCTGTTTTTT. Translating it yields CASFGGIGELFF.

Ten or more counts support this clonotype. This chain links TRBV7-9 with TRBJ1-4; D gene uncertain. CDR1 and CDR2 (germline): SEHNR, FQNEAQ (reference sequence). There are 12 residues in the CDR3. Trimming cost V 1 base and J 7 bases, with 4 bases left between them. The CDR3 is CASSLVGEKLFF. The CDR3 bases are TGTGCCAGCAGCTTAGTAGGTGAAAAACTGTTTTTT.

This clonotype has ten or more counts. The gene calls are TRBV28 and TRBJ1-6, with a possible D match to TRBD1 (5 bases). The CDR3 is made up of 11 amino acids. Germline V gene data show CDR1 as MDHEN and CDR2 as SYDVKM. The V end lost 7 bases, the J end lost 14 bases, and 12 bases lay between the germline ends. The chain's CDR3 is CASTLLGALHF. For the CDR3, the DNA is TGTGCCAGCACCCTCTTGGGGGCCCTCCACTTT.

Many counts were recorded for this clonotype. The V gene is TRBV5-1, the J gene TRBJ1-1; no firm D call. This CDR3 spans 13 amino acids. Germline CDR1 SGHRS, CDR2 YFSETQ. The ends were cut back, 5 bases at V and 4 bases at J, with 12 bases in the middle. The chain's CDR3 is CASRATGGTEAFF. CDR3 DNA sequence: TGCGCCAGCAGAGCTACGGGTGGCACTGAAGCTTTCTTT.

This clonotype was observed at least ten times. The rearrangement links TRBV18 to TRBJ2-1; weak D call: TRBD2 (5 bases). Trimming removed 6 bases from V and 8 bases from J, with 17 bases in between. The germline V gene encodes CDR1 KGHSH and CDR2 LQKENI. The CDR3 is made up of 14 amino acids. The CDR3 sequence is CASSSGVYGYEQFF. CDR3 coding DNA: TGTGCCAGCTCGTCCGGGGTCTACGGATATGAGCAGTTCTTC. The full variable domain, with the rest looked up from reference TRBV18 and TRBJ2-1, is NAGVMQNPRHLVRRRGQEARLRCSPMKGHSHVYWYRQLPEEGLKFMVYLQKENIIDESGMPKERFSAEFPKEGPSILRIQQVVRGDSAAYFCASSSGVYGYEQFFGPGTRLTVL.

This clonotype occurred many times. The chain joins TRBV6-2 or TRBV6-3 to TRBJ2-2; D gene unclear. The germline V and J ends were trimmed by 0 bases and 4 bases, with 9 bases remaining between them. Germline CDR1 reads MNHEY; CDR2 reads SVGEGT. The CDR3 covers 15 residues. The DNA for the CDR3 is TGTGCCAGCAGTTACTCCCGGGTCCCCACCGGGGAGCTGTTTTTT. Translated: CASSYSRVPTGELFF.

Ten or more counts support this clonotype. The V gene is TRBV7-9, the J gene TRBJ2-1; 10 positions match TRBD2. The CDR3 loop spans 15 amino acids. V shed 4 bases, J shed 5 bases, and the junction held 5 bases outside the gene matches. CDR1 and CDR2 (germline): SEHNR, FQNEAQ (reference sequence). The CDR3 loop reads CASSSSGGTHNEQFF. The CDR3 DNA follows: TGTGCCAGCAGCTCTAGCGGGGGTACACACAATGAGCAGTTCTTC.

The chain uses TRBV28 and TRBJ1-2; TRBD1 matches at 8 bases. Unmatched junction bases numbered 5, after V lost 8 bases and J lost 0 bases. The CDR3 is 14 amino acids. Germline V gene sequence: CDR1 MDHEN, CDR2 SYDVKM. The CDR3 sequence: CASRAGGANYGYTF. The DNA of the CDR3 is TGTGCCAGCCGGGCAGGGGGCGCTAACTATGGCTACACCTTC.

This clonotype was seen repeatedly, ten times or more. V is TRBV6-1 and J is TRBJ1-2, with TRBD1 as a possible D gene (6 bases). The germline CDR1 and CDR2 sequences are MNHNS and SASEGT. The CDR3 spans 19 residues. V lost 5 bases, J lost 3 bases, and 28 bases lay in between. Here the CDR3 reads CASSYLERGGLGSDYGYTF. For the CDR3, the DNA is TGTGCCAGCAGTTACCTAGAGAGGGGGGGTTTGGGGTCGGACTATGGCTACACCTTC.

Ten or more counts support this clonotype. The chain employs TRBV2 and TRBJ2-7; 8 bases match TRBD1. The CDR3 loop spans 14 amino acids. From germline, CDR1 is SNHLY and CDR2 FYNNEI. Trimming removed 2 bases from V and 6 bases from J; junction bases left unmatched: 6. CDR3 sequence (DNA): TGTGCCAGCAGTGAAACCCGACAGGGGTTCGAGCAGTACTTC. Amino acid sequence: CASSETRQGFEQYF.

With respect to this clonotype: Since a much larger clone is just one base distant, this may be a read error. V and J are TRBV5-1 and TRBJ2-7; TRBD1 matches at 7 bases. V gave up 4 bases and J gave up 2 bases; unmatched junction bases: 6. Looked up from germline, CDR1 is SGHRS and CDR2 is YFSETQ. This CDR3 region has 14 residues. The CDR3 loop reads CASSPGQNPYEQYF. CDR3 coding DNA: TGCGCCAGCAGCCCGGGACAGAACCCCTACGAGCAGTACTTC.

This clonotype was counted many times. The rearrangement uses TRBV3-1 and TRBJ1-6; D might be TRBD1 (5 bases). V lost 4 bases and J lost 6, with 10 bases in between. CDR3 size: 14 residues. The germline V gene encodes CDR1 LGHDT and CDR2 YNNKEL (reference sequence). The DNA for the CDR3 is TGTGCCAGCAGCCCCCCGGGACCTAATTCACCCCTCCACTTT. Residues: CASSPPGPNSPLHF. The full variable domain, with the rest looked up from reference TRBV3-1 and TRBJ1-6, is DTAVSQTPKYLVTQMGNDKSIKCEQNLGHDTMYWYKQDSKKFLKIMFSYNNKELIINETVPNRFSPKSPDKAHLNLHINSLELGDSAVYFCASSPPGPNSPLHFGNGTRLTVT.

The CDR3 bases are TGTGCCTGGAGTTTGGGGGGCACTGAAGCTTTCTTT. As protein: CAWSLGGTEAFF. This sequence joins TRBV30 and TRBJ1-1; D is perhaps TRBD1 (5 bases). The germline gives CDR1 GTSNPN, CDR2 SVGIG (reference sequence). V was cut by 2 bases and J by 4 bases, with 8 bases left in between. The CDR3 consists of 12 residues.

This clonotype was counted at least ten times. V gene TRBV5-1 combines with J gene TRBJ1-1, with TRBD1 matching over 8 bases. The CDR3 consists of 17 residues. V was pared by 4 bases and J by 3 bases, with 14 bases of the junction left unmatched. Germline values: CDR1 SGHRS, CDR2 YFSETQ. CDR3 nucleotides: TGCGCCAGCAGCCTCACAGGGGGAAGTCTTCGGGACACTGAAGCTTTCTTT. Amino acid sequence: CASSLTGGSLRDTEAFF.